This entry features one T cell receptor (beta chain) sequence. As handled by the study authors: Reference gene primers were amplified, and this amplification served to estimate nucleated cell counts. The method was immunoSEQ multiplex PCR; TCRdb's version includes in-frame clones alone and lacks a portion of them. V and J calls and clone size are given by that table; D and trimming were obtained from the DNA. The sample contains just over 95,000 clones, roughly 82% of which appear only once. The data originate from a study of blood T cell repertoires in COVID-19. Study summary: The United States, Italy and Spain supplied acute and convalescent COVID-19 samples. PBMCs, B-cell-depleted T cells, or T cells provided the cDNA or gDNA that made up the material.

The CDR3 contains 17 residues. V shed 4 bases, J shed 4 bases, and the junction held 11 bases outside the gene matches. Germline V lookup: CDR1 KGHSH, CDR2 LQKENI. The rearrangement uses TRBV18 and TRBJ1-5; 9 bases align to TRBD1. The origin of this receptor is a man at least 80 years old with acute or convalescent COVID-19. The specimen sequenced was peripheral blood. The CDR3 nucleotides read TGTGCCAGCTCACAGGGTACAGGGGGCGGCACGAATCAGCCCCAGCATTTT. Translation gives CASSQGTGGGTNQPQHF. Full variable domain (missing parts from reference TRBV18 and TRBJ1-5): NAGVMQNPRHLVRRRGQEARLRCSPMKGHSHVYWYRQLPEEGLKFMVYLQKENIIDESGMPKERFSAEFPKEGPSILRIQQVVRGDSAAYFCASSQGTGGGTNQPQHFGDGTRLSIL.